This record covers a single T cell receptor beta chain. Its antigen is still unknown. The data were taken from a study of OX40 agonist ivuxolimab in advanced cancers. The wider study: The dose-escalation group included hepatocellular carcinoma, melanoma, renal cell carcinoma and head and neck cancer. Two cutaneous melanoma patients and one hepatocellular carcinoma patient, three in all, had partial responses. General study points: Clones of CD4+ and CD8+ blood T cells grew by week 6 at doses of 0.1 to 3.0 mg/kg.

Profiling relied on immunoSEQ multiplex PCR, and the TCRdb table lists in-frame clones only, not all of them. The sample consists of roughly 80,000 clones, more than 85% of them appearing once. V lost 0 bases, J lost 9 bases, and 6 bases stayed unmatched. CDR1 and CDR2 from the germline V gene are SGHRS and YFSETQ. CDR3 length equals 14 residues. The sample here was CD4+ or CD8+ T cells sorted from blood, taken in a trial of the OX40 agonist ivuxolimab. The chain is built from TRBV5-1 and TRBJ2-1; 7 bases map to TRBD1. The TCR originated in an adult with an advanced solid tumor such as melanoma, head and neck, liver or kidney cancer. CDR3 in amino acids: CASSLGQGFGEQFF. The CDR3 DNA reads as TGCGCCAGCAGCTTGGGACAGGGTTTCGGTGAGCAGTTCTTC.